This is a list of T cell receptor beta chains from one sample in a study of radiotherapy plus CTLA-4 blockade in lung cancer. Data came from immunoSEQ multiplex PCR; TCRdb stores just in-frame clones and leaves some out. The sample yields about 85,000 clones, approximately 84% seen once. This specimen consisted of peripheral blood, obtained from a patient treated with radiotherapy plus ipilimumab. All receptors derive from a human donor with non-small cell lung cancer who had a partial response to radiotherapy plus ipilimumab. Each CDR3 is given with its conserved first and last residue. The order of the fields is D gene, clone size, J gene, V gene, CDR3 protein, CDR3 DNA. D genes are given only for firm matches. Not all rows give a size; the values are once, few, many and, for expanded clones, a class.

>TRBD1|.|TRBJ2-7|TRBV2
CASRGQGAYEQYF
TGTGCCAGCAGGGGACAGGGGGCCTACGAGCAGTACTTC
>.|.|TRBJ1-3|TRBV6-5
CASSTSSGNTIYF
TGTGCCAGCAGTACAAGCTCTGGAAACACCATATATTTT
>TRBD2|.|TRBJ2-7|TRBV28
CASRLAGAYYEQYF
TGTGCCAGCAGACTAGCGGGAGCGTATTACGAGCAGTACTTC
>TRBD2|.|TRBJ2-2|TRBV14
CASSHFLAGSGGELFF
TGTGCCAGCAGCCATTTTCTAGCGGGATCGGGCGGGGAGCTGTTTTTT
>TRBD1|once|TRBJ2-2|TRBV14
CASSQPKSGDRANTGELFF
TGTGCCAGCAGCCAACCCAAGAGCGGCGACAGGGCGAACACCGGGGAGCTGTTTTTT
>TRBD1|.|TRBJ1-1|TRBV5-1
CASTPQGAHTEAFF
TGCGCCAGCACCCCGCAGGGGGCCCACACTGAAGCTTTCTTT
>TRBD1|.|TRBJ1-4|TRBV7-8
CASSSTGGAYEKLFF
TGTGCCAGCAGCTCAACAGGGGGCGCCTATGAAAAACTGTTTTTT
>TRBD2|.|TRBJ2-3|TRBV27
CASKGSGRTDTQYF
TGTGCCAGCAAAGGTAGCGGGAGAACAGATACGCAGTATTTT
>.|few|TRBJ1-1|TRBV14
CASSGVGRFTEAFF
TGTGCCAGCAGCGGCGTGGGGAGGTTCACTGAAGCTTTCTTT
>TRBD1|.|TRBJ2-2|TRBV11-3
CASSPGTDAGELFF
TGTGCCAGCAGCCCAGGGACAGACGCAGGGGAGCTGTTTTTT
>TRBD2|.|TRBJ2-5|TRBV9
CASSDPSSGRGETQYF
TGTGCCAGCAGCGACCCCTCTAGCGGGAGAGGGGAGACCCAGTACTTC
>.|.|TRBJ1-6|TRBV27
CTSSDTSQGRAPLHF
TGTACCAGCAGCGACACGTCACAGGGTCGGGCACCCCTCCACTTT
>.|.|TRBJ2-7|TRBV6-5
CASRRGPYEQYF
TGTGCCAGCAGGCGGGGTCCCTACGAGCAGTACTTC
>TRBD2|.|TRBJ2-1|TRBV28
CASLAPGLAGSSYNEQFF
TGTGCCAGCTTAGCCCCCGGACTAGCGGGATCCTCCTACAATGAGCAGTTCTTC
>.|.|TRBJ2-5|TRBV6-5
CASSWRDSQETQYF
TGTGCCAGCAGTTGGCGGGACAGCCAAGAGACCCAGTACTTC
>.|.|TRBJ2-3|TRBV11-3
CASSPRGTDTQYF
TGTGCCAGCAGCCCGCGGGGCACAGATACGCAGTATTTT
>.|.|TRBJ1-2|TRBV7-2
CASSPQQKNYGYTF
TGTGCCAGCAGCCCCCAACAGAAGAACTATGGCTACACCTTC
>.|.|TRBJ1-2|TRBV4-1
CASSQDRGVNYGYTF
TGCGCCAGCAGCCAAGATCGCGGGGTTAACTATGGCTACACCTTC
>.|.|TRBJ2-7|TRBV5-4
CASSAGQTYEQYF
TGTGCCAGCAGCGCGGGACAGACATACGAGCAGTACTTC
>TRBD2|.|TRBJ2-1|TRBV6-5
CASSYSGRNNEQFF
TGTGCCAGCAGTTATAGCGGGAGGAACAATGAGCAGTTCTTC
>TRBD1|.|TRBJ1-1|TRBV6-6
CASNLGDRGTEAFF
TGTGCCAGCAACTTAGGTGACAGGGGCACTGAAGCTTTCTTT
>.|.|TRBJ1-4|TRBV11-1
CASSSRRGGPRTNEKLFF
TGTGCCAGCAGCTCGCGAAGGGGGGGGCCTCGAACTAATGAAAAACTGTTTTTT
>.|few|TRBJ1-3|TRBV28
CASSFQGAGGNTIYF
TGTGCCAGCAGTTTTCAAGGGGCAGGTGGAAACACCATATATTTT
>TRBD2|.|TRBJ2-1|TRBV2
CASTRLAGGGEQFF
TGTGCCAGCACCCGACTAGCGGGAGGGGGCGAGCAGTTCTTC
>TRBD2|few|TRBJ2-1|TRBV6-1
CASSGLAGGRGEQFF
TGTGCCAGCAGCGGACTAGCGGGAGGCCGGGGTGAGCAGTTCTTC
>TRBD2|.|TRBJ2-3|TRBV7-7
CASSLAGLATDTQYF
TGTGCTAGCAGCTTAGCGGGACTAGCCACAGATACGCAGTATTTT
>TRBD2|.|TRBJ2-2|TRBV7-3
CASSLPGLAGVGTGELFF
TGTGCCAGCAGCCTACCGGGACTAGCGGGAGTAGGGACCGGGGAGCTGTTTTTT
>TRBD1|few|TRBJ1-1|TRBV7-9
CASSPGQGNTEAFF
TGTGCCAGCAGCCCCGGACAGGGGAACACTGAAGCTTTCTTT
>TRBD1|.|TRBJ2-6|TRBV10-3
CAIRDRALNSGANVLTF
TGTGCCATCAGGGACAGGGCCTTAAACTCTGGGGCCAACGTCCTGACTTTC
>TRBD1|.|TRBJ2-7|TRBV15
CATSRGRDRVAYEQYF
TGTGCCACCAGCAGAGGCCGGGACAGGGTGGCCTACGAGCAGTACTTC
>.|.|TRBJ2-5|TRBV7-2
CASSLFGSMRETQYF
TGTGCCAGCAGCTTATTCGGGAGTATGAGAGAGACCCAGTACTTC
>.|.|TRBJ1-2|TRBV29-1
CSVEDGQYDYTF
TGCAGCGTTGAAGATGGACAATATGACTACACCTTC
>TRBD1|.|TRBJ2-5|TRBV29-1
CSVATLRGETQYF
TGCAGCGTTGCCACGCTCAGGGGGGAGACCCAGTACTTC
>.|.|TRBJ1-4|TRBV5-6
CASSLRRGRKLFF
TGTGCCAGCAGCTTACGTCGGGGGAGGAAACTGTTTTTT
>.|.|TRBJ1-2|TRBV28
CATRVPLETNYGYTF
TGTGCCACCAGAGTGCCCCTAGAAACTAACTATGGCTACACCTTC
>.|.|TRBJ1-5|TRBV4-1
CASSQTGRRDQPQHF
TGCGCCAGCAGCCAAACAGGGAGAAGAGATCAGCCCCAGCATTTT
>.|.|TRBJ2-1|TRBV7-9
CASSGSDLRQFF
TGTGCCAGCAGCGGGTCGGACTTAAGGCAGTTCTTC
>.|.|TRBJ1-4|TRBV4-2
CASSQAENTNEKLFF
TGTGCCAGCAGCCAAGCGGAGAACACTAATGAAAAACTGTTTTTT
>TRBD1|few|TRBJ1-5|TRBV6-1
CASSQQGSNQPQHF
TGTGCCAGCAGTCAACAGGGGAGCAATCAGCCCCAGCATTTT
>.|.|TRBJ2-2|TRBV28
CASRTWTENTGELFF
TGTGCCAGCAGGACCTGGACAGAGAACACCGGGGAGCTGTTTTTT
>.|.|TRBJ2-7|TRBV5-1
CASSQGSSYEQYF
TGCGCCAGCAGCCAGGGTAGCTCCTACGAGCAGTACTTC
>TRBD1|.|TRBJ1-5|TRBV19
CASSTYRGGVSNQPQHF
TGTGCCAGTAGTACCTATAGAGGGGGCGTAAGCAATCAGCCCCAGCATTTT
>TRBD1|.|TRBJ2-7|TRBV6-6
CASSYSQGVDEQYF
TGTGCCAGCAGTTATTCACAGGGGGTAGACGAGCAGTACTTC
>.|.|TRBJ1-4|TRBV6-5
CASSRYRSSEKLFF
TGTGCCAGCAGTAGGTACAGAAGTTCAGAAAAACTGTTTTTT
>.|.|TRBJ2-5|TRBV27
CASSLLDSQETQYF
TGTGCCAGCAGTTTATTGGACAGCCAAGAGACCCAGTACTTC
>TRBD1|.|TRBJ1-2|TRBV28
CASSLGTGGTNGCTF
TGTGCCAGCAGTTTAGGAACAGGGGGAACCAATGGCTGCACCTTC
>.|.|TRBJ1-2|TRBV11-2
CASSQTGSGQIYGYTF
TGTGCCAGCAGTCAGACCGGATCTGGGCAGATCTATGGCTACACCTTC
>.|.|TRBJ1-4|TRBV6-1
CASQRGGTNEKLFF
TGTGCCAGCCAAAGAGGGGGTACTAATGAAAAACTGTTTTTT
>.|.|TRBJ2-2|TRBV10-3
CAISEEAEGGELFF
TGTGCCATCAGTGAGGAGGCGGAGGGCGGGGAGCTGTTTTTT
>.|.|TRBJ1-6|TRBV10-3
CAISPGPTGTPLHF
TGTGCCATCAGTCCGGGCCCAACCGGGACACCCCTCCACTTT
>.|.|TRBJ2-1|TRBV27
CASSLSVGYYNEQFF
TGTGCCAGCAGTTTATCAGTCGGGTACTACAATGAGCAGTTCTTC
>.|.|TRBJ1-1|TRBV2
CASRRSGVGNTEAFF
TGTGCCAGTAGACGCTCAGGGGTCGGGAACACTGAAGCTTTCTTT
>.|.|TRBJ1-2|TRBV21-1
CASTTGQGKHGYTF
TGTGCCAGCACCACTGGACAGGGTAAACATGGCTACACCTTC
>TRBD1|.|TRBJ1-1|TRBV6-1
CASRVGQVNTEAFF
TGTGCCAGCAGGGTGGGACAGGTGAACACTGAAGCTTTCTTT
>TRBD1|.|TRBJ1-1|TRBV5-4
CASSQQGAVGTEAFF
TGTGCCAGCTCTCAACAGGGGGCGGTGGGGACTGAAGCTTTCTTT
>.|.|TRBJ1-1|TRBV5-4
CASSLFPEDTEAFF
TGTGCCAGCAGCTTGTTTCCGGAGGACACTGAAGCTTTCTTT
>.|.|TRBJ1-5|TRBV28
CASSFGQAPGVGQAQHF
TGTGCCAGCAGTTTCGGTCAGGCCCCCGGGGTTGGTCAGGCCCAGCATTTT
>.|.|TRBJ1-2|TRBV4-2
CASSQERGKRGNYGYTF
TGTGCCAGCAGCCAAGAGAGGGGGAAGAGGGGTAACTATGGCTACACCTTC
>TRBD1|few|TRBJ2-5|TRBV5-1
CASSAGTGGGETQYF
TGCGCCAGCAGCGCCGGGACAGGGGGTGGTGAGACCCAGTACTTC